The 7 T cell receptor beta chains listed next were all sequenced from one sample in a study of PD-L1 blockade in urothelial cancer. Time point given: peripheral blood 6 weeks after treatment start. Libraries were prepared by immunoSEQ multiplex PCR; TCRdb keeps only in-frame clonotypes and omits some of them. Here the sample spans about 120,000 clones, about 82% being singletons. The sample was PBMCs, taken around atezolizumab (anti-PD-L1) treatment. These receptors were taken from a man over 45 with urothelial cancer.

V is TRBV27 and J is TRBJ2-1; 7 nucleotides agree with TRBD2. From germline, CDR1 is MNHEY and CDR2 SMNVEV (reference sequence). The V gene end was trimmed by 6 bases and the J gene end by 3 bases; junction bases not matched to a gene: 8. The CDR3 is 15 residues long. CDR3 protein: CASSVGRGSYNEQFF. DNA for the CDR3: TGTGCCAGCAGCGTAGGGCGCGGGAGCTACAATGAGCAGTTCTTC.

This rearrangement joins TRBV6-1 to TRBJ2-1; 9 bases match TRBD2. Trimming cost V 3 bases and J 6 bases; bases outside gene matches: 12. The CDR3 is made up of 17 amino acids. CDR1 is MNHNS and CDR2 is SASEGT in the germline V gene. The CDR3 coding sequence is TGTGCCAGCAGTGAGTTCCACGGGACTAGCAGCTTCAATGAGCAGTTCTTC. Encoded protein: CASSEFHGTSSFNEQFF.

CDR3 sequence (DNA): TGTGCCAGCAGCTTACCAGGATGGGCAGATACGCAGTATTTT. Protein sequence: CASSLPGWADTQYF. V gene TRBV7-9 combines with J gene TRBJ2-3; D gene unclear. V was pared by 2 bases and J by 4 bases, with 10 bases between. The CDR3 has 14 residues. Germline V CDR1 and CDR2: SEHNR, FQNEAQ (reference sequence). The variable domain in full, with the rest retrieved from reference TRBV7-9 and TRBJ2-3, is DTGVSQNPRHKITKRGQNVTFRCDPISEHNRLYWYRQTLGQGPEFLTYFQNEAQLEKSRLLSDRFSAERPKGSFSTLEIQRTEQGDSAMYLCASSLPGWADTQYFGPGTRLTVL.

The V gene is TRBV10-3, the J gene TRBJ2-7, with 11 bases identical to TRBD2. CDR3 length: 21 amino acids. The ends lost 1 base at V and 2 bases at J; junction bases unmatched: 19. Germline assignment: CDR1 ENHRY and CDR2 SYGVKD. In DNA, the CDR3 is TGTGCCATCAGTGAGTTCAGAACTAGCGGGAGTCCCGTATCTGGCGCCTACGAGCAGTACTTC. This encodes CAISEFRTSGSPVSGAYEQYF.

J is TRBJ1-5 and V is TRBV28; weak D call: TRBD1 (6 bases). Germline CDR1 reads MDHEN; CDR2 reads SYDVKM. V was trimmed by 6 bases and J by 6 bases, leaving 15 bases between them. This CDR3 has 14 residues. The CDR3 sequence: CASSSLQGIQPQHF. The CDR3 bases are TGTGCCAGCAGCTCACTTCAGGGGATTCAGCCCCAGCATTTT.

This chain joins TRBV5-6 and TRBJ2-7; 8 nucleotides align to TRBD2. Germline V gene sequence: CDR1 SGHDT, CDR2 YYEEEE. The CDR3 consists of 14 residues. The J segment lost 2 bases and the V segment lost 6 bases, leaving 7 bases of the junction unmatched. The CDR3 loop is CASTAGLVAYEQYF. CDR3 coding DNA: TGTGCCAGCACTGCGGGACTAGTCGCCTACGAGCAGTACTTC.

The chain has TRBV28 and TRBJ1-1; 7 bases map to TRBD1. V was pared by 7 bases and J by 0 bases, with 11 bases of the junction left unmatched. CDR3 length equals 16 residues. CDR1 and CDR2 from the germline V gene are MDHEN and SYDVKM. The CDR3 region is CASIPRTGTVNTEAFF. DNA for the CDR3: TGTGCCAGCATCCCTCGCACCGGGACAGTGAACACTGAAGCTTTCTTT.